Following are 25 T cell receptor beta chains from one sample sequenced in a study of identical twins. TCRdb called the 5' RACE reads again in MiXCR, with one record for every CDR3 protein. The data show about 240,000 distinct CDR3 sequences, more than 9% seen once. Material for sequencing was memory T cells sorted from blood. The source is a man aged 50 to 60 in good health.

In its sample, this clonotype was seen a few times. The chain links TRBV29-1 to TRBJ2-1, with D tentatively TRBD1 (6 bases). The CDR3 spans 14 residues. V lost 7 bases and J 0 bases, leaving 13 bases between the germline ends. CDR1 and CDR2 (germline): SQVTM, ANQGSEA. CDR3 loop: CSALDSSSYNEQFF. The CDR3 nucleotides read TGCAGCGCCCTGGACAGCAGCTCCTACAATGAGCAGTTCTTC.

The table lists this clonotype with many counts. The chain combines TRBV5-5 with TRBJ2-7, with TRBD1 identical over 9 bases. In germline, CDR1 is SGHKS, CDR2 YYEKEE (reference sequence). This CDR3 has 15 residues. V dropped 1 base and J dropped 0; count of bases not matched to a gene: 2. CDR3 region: CASSLSGQGSYEQYF. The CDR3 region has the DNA TGTGCCAGCAGCTTGTCGGGACAGGGCTCCTACGAGCAGTACTTC.

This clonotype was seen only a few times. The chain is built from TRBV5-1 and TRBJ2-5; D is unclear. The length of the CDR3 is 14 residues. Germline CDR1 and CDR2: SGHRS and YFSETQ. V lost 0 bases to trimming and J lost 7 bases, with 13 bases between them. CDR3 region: CASSLDPAGATQYF. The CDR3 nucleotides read TGCGCCAGCAGCTTGGATCCCGCTGGAGCGACCCAGTACTTC.

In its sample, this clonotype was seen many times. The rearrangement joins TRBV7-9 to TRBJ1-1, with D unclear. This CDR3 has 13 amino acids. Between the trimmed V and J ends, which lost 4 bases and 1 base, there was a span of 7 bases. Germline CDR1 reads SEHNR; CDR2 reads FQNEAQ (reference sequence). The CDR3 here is CASSSGENTEAFF. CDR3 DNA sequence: TGTGCCAGCAGCTCCGGAGAGAACACTGAAGCTTTCTTT.

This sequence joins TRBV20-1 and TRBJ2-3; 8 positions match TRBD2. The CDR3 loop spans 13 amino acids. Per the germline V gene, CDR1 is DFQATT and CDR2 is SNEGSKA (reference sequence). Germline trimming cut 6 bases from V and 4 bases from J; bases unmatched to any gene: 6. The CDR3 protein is CSAPGLVPDTQYF. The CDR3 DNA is TGCAGTGCCCCGGGACTAGTGCCAGATACGCAGTATTTT.

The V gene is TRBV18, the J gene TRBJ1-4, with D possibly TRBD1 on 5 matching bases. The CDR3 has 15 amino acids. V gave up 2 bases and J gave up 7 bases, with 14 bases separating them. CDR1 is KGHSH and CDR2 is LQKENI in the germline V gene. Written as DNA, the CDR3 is TGTGCCAGCTCACCAAAGGGGACTAGAGGTGAAAAACTGTTTTTT. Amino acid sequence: CASSPKGTRGEKLFF.

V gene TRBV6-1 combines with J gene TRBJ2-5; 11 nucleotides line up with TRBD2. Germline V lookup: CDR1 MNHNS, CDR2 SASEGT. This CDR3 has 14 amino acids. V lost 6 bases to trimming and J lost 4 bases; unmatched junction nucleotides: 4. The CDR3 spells CASRLAGDRETQYF. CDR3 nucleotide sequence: TGTGCCAGCAGACTAGCGGGAGATCGAGAGACCCAGTACTTC.

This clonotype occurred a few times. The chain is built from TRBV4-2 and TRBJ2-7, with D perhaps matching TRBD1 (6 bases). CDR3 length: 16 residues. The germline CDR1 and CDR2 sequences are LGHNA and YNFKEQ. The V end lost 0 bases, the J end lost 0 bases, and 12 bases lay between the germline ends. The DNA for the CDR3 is TGTGCCAGCAGCCAAGATCACAGGGCGGACTCCTACGAGCAGTACTTC. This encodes CASSQDHRADSYEQYF.

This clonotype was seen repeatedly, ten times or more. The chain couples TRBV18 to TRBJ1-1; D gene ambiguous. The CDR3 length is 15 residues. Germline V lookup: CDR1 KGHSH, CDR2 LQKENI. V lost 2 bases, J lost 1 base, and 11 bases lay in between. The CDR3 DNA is TGTGCCAGCTCACCATCTAACAGACAGAACACTGAAGCTTTCTTT. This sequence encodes CASSPSNRQNTEAFF.

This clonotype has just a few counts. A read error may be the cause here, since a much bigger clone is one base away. The CDR3 nucleotides read TGCAGCGTTTTCGGGGACGGCTACTCCTTC. This sequence encodes CSVFGDGYSF. The chain couples TRBV29-1 to TRBJ1-2; TRBD1 might be the D (5 bases). Germline CDR1 is SQVTM and CDR2 is ANQGSEA. CDR3 length equals 10 residues.

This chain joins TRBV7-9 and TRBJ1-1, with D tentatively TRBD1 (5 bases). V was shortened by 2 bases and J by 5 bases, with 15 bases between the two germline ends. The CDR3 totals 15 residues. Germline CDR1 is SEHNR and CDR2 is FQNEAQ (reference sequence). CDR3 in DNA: TGTGCCAGCAGCTTAAATACGGACTGGGGGACTGAAGCTTTCTTT. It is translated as CASSLNTDWGTEAFF.

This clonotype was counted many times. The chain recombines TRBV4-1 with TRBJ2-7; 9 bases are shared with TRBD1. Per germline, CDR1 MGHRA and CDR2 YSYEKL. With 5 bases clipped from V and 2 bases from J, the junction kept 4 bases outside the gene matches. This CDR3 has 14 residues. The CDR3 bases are TGCGCCAGCAGCAAGTGGGACAGGGCCTACGAGCAGTACTTC. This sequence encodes CASSKWDRAYEQYF.

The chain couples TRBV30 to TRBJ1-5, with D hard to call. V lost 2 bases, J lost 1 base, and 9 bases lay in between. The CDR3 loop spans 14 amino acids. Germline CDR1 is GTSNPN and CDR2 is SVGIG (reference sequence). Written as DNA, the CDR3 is TGTGCCTGGAGTCGACCGATAAGCAATCAGCCCCAGCATTTT. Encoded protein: CAWSRPISNQPQHF.

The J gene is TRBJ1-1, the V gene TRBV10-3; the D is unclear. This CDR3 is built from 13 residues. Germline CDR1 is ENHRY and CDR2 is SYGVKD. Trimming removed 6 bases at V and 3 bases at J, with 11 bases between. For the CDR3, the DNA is TGTGCCATCAGCGACTCGAGGGACACTGAAGCTTTCTTT. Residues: CAISDSRDTEAFF.

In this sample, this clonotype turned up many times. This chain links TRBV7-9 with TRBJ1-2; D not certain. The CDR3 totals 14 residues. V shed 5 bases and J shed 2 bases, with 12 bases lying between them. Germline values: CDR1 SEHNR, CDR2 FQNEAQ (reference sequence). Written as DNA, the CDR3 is TGTGCCAGCAGCCGCGCCGCGCTAAACTATGGCTACACCTTC. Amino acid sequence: CASSRAALNYGYTF.

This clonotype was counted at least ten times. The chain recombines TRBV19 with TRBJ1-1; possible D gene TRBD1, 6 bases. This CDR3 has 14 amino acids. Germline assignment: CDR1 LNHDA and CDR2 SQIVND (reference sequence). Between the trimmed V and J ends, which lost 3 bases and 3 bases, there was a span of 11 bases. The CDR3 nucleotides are TGTGCCAGTAGTATTGGGGGGCAGGACACTGAAGCTTTCTTT. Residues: CASSIGGQDTEAFF.

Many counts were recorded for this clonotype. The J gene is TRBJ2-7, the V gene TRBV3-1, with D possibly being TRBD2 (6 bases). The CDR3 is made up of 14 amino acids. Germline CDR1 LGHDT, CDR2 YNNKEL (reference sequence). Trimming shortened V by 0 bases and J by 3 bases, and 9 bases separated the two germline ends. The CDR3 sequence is CASSQDAGSYEQYF. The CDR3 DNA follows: TGTGCCAGCAGCCAAGATGCGGGGAGCTACGAGCAGTACTTC.

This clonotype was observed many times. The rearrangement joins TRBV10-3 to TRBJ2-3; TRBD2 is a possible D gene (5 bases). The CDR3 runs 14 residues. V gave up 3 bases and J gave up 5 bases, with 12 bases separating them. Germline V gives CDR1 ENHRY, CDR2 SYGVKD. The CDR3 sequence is CAISEVVREDTQYF. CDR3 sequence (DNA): TGTGCCATCAGTGAAGTGGTTCGGGAAGATACGCAGTATTTT.

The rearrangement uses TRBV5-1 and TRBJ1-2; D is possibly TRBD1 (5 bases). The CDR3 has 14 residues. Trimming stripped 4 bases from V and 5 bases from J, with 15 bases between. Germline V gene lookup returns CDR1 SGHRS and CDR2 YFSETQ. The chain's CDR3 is CASSPRGSEYGYTF. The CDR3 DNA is TGCGCCAGCAGCCCCCGGGGCAGCGAATATGGCTACACCTTC.

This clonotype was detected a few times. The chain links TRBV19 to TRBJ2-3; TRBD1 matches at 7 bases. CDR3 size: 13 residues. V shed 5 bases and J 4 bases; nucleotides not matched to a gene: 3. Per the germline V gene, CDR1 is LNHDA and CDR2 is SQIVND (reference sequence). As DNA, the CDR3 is TGTGCCAGTAGTGTTACAGGGGCAGATACGCAGTATTTT. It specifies CASSVTGADTQYF.

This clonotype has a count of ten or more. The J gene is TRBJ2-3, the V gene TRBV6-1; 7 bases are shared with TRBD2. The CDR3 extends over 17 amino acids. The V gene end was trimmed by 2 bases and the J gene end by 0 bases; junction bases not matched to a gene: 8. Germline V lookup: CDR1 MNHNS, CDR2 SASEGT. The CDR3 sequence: CASSEIPPGLSTDTQYF. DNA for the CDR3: TGTGCCAGCAGTGAAATTCCCCCGGGACTAAGCACAGATACGCAGTATTTT.

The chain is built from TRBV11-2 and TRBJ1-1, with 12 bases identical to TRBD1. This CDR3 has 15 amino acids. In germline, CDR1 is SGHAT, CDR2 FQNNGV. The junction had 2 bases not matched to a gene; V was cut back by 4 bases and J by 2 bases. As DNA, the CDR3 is TGTGCCAGCAGCTGGGGGACAGGGGGCAACACTGAAGCTTTCTTT. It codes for CASSWGTGGNTEAFF.

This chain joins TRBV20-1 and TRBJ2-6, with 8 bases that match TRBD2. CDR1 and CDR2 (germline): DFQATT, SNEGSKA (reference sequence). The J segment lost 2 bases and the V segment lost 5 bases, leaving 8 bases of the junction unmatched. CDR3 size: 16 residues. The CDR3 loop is CSALIAGRAGANVLTF. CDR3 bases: TGCAGTGCTCTCATAGCGGGGCGGGCTGGGGCCAACGTCCTGACTTTC.

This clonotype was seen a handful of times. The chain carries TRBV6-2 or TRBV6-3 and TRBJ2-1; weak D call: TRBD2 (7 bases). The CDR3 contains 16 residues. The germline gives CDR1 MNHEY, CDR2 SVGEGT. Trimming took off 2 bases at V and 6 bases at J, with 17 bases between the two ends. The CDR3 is CASSYDSGGAFNEQFF. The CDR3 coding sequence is TGTGCCAGCAGTTACGATTCGGGGGGCGCGTTCAATGAGCAGTTCTTC.

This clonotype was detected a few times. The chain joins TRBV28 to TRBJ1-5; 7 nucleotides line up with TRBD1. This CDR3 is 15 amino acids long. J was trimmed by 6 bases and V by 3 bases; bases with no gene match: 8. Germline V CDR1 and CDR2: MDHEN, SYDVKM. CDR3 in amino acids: CASSFLDRAGQPQHF. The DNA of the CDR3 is TGTGCCAGCAGTTTTTTAGACAGGGCGGGTCAGCCCCAGCATTTT.